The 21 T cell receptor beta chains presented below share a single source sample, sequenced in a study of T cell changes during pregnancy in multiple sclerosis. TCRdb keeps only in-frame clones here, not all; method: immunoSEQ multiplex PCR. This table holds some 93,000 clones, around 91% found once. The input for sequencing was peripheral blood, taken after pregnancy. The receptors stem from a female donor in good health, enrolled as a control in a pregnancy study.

The CDR3 nucleotides read TGTGCCAGCAGCCAACACACGGGGATCTCTGGAAACACCATATATTTT. Translated: CASSQHTGISGNTIYF. The rearrangement links TRBV7-3 to TRBJ1-3, with D hard to call. The CDR3 is 16 residues long. V lost 5 bases, J lost 0 bases, and 14 bases lay in between. Germline lookup yields CDR1 SGHTA and CDR2 FQGTGA.

The CDR3 region has the DNA TGTGCCAGCAGCCGGACAGGGGCGCAGGGGCCCCAGCATTTT. It is translated as CASSRTGAQGPQHF. This chain uses TRBV6-5 with TRBJ1-5; 9 nucleotides agree with TRBD1. Germline loops: CDR1 MNHEY, CDR2 SVGAGI. The CDR3 has 14 residues. J was trimmed by 9 bases and V by 6 bases; bases with no gene match: 9.

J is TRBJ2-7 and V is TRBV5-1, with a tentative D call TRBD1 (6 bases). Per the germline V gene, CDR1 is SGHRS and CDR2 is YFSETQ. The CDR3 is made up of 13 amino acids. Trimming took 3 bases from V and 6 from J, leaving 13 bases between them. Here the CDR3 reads CASSYHLGGEQYF. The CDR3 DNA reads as TGCGCCAGCAGCTACCATTTAGGGGGCGAGCAGTACTTC.

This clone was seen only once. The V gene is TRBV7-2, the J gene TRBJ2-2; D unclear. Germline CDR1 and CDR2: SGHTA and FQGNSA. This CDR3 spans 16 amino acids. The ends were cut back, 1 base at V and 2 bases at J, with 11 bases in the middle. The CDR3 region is CASSLDMGRNTGELFF. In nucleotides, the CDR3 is TGTGCCAGCAGCTTAGATATGGGCCGAAACACCGGGGAGCTGTTTTTT.

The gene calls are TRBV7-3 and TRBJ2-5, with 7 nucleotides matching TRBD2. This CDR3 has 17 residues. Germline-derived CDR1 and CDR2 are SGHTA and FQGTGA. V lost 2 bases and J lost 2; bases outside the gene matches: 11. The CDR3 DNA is TGTGCCAGCAGCTTATACGGGGGGACTCTCAGACAAGAGACCCAGTACTTC. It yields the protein CASSLYGGTLRQETQYF.

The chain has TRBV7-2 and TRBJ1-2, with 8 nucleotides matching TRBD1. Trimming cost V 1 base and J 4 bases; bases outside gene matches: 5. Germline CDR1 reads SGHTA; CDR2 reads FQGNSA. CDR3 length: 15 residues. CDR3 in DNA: TGTGCCAGCAGCTTAGTCCAGGGGGCGAGCTATGGCTACACCTTC. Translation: CASSLVQGASYGYTF.

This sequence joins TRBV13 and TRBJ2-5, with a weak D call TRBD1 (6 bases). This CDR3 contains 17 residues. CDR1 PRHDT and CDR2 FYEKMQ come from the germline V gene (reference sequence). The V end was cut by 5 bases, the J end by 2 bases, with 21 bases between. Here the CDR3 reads CASSLQGARLLQETQYF. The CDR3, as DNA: TGTGCCAGCAGCCTACAGGGAGCCCGGCTCCTTCAAGAGACCCAGTACTTC.

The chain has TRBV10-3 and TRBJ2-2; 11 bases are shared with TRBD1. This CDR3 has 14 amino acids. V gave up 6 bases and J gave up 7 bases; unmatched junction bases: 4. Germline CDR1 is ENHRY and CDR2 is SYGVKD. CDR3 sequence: CAIRPGQGDGELFF. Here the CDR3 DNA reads TGTGCCATCAGACCGGGACAGGGGGACGGGGAGCTGTTTTTT.

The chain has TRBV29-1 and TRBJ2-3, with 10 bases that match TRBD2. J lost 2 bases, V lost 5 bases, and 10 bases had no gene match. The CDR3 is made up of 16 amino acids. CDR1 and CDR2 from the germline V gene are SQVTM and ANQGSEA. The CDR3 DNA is TGCAGCGTTCAACTACGGACTAGCGGTAACACAGATACGCAGTATTTT. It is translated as CSVQLRTSGNTDTQYF.

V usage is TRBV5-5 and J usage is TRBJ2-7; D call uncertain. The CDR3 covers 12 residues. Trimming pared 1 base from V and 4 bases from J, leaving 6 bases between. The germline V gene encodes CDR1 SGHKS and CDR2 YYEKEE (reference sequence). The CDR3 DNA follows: TGTGCCAGCAGCTTGACGGTTTACGAGCAGTACTTC. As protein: CASSLTVYEQYF.

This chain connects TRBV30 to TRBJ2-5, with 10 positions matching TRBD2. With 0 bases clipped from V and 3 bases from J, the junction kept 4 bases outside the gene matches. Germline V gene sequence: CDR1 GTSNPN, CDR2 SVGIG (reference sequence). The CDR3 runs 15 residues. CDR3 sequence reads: CAWSVGLADKETQYF. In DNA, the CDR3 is TGTGCCTGGAGTGTAGGACTAGCGGATAAAGAGACCCAGTACTTC.

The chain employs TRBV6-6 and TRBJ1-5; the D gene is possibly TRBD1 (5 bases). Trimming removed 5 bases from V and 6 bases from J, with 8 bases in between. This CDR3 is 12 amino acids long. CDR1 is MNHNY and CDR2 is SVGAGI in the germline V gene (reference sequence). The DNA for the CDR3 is TGTGCCAGCAGTCAGACAGTTCAGCCCCAGCATTTT. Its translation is CASSQTVQPQHF.

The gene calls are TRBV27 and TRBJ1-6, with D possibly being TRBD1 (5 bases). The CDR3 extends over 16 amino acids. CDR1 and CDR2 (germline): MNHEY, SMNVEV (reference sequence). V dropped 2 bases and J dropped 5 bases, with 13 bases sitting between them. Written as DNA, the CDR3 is TGTGCCAGCAGTTTAACGGGGGGTGTTGATAATTCACCCCTCCACTTT. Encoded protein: CASSLTGGVDNSPLHF.

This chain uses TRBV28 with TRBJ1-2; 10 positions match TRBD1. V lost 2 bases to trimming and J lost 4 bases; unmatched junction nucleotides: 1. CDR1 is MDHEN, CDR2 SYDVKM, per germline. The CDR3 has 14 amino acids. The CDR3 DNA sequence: TGTGCCAGCAGTTTAGGGACAGGGGTCTATGGCTACACCTTC. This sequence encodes CASSLGTGVYGYTF.

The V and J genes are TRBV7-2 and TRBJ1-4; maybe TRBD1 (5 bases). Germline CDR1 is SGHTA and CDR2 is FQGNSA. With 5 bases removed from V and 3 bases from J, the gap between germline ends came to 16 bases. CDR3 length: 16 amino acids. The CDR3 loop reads CASSRMGGSANEKLFF. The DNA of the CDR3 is TGTGCCAGCAGCCGTATGGGGGGGTCGGCTAATGAAAAACTGTTTTTT.

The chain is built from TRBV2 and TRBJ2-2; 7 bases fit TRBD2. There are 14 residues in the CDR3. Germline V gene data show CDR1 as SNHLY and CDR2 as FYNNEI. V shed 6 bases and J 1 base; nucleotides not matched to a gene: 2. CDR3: CASRAGENTGELFF. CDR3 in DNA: TGTGCCAGCAGGGCGGGGGAGAACACCGGGGAGCTGTTTTTT. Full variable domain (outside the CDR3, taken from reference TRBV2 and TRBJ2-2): EPEVTQTPSHQVTQMGQEVILRCVPISNHLYFYWYRQILGQKVEFLVSFYNNEISEKSEIFDDQFSVERPDGSNFTLKIRSTKLEDSAMYFCASRAGENTGELFFGEGSRLTVL.

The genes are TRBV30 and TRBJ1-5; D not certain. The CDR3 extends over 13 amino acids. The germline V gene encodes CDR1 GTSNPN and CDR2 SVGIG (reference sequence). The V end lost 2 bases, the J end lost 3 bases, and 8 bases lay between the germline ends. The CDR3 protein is CAWSSENNQPQHF. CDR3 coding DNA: TGTGCCTGGAGTTCGGAGAACAATCAGCCCCAGCATTTT.

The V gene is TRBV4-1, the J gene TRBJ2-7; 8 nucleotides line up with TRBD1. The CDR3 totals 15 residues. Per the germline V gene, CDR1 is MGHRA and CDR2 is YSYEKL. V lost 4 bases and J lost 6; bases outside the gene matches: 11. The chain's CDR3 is CASSPLVRGPGEQYF. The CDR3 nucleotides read TGCGCCAGCAGCCCCCTAGTCAGGGGGCCTGGCGAGCAGTACTTC.

The CDR3 protein is CASTRGGGTGDNEQFF. For the CDR3, the DNA is TGCGCCAGCACTCGAGGAGGGGGGACAGGGGACAATGAGCAGTTCTTC. The V gene is TRBV4-1, the J gene TRBJ2-1, with 10 bases fitting TRBD1. CDR1 is MGHRA and CDR2 is YSYEKL in the germline V gene. The CDR3 runs 16 residues. The junction had 11 bases not matched to a gene; V was cut back by 7 bases and J by 5 bases.

The CDR3 sequence: CASSLSRAQETQYF. The CDR3 DNA reads TGTGCCAGCAGCTTGTCGAGGGCTCAAGAGACCCAGTACTTC. The chain carries TRBV7-9 and TRBJ2-5, with a possible D match to TRBD2 (5 bases). The ends were cut back, 3 bases at V and 2 bases at J, with 10 bases in the middle. Germline assignment: CDR1 SEHNR and CDR2 FQNEAQ (reference sequence). The CDR3 loop spans 14 amino acids.

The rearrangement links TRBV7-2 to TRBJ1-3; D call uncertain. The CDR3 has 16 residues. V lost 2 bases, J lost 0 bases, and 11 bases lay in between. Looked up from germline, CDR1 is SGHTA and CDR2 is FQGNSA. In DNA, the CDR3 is TGTGCCAGCAGCTTAATCGGTGCGGGCTCTGGAAACACCATATATTTT. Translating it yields CASSLIGAGSGNTIYF.